Shown below are 27 T cell receptor beta chains from a single sample sequenced in a study of blood T cell repertoires in COVID-19. Data came from immunoSEQ multiplex PCR; TCRdb stores just in-frame clones and leaves some out. The sample yields 80,000 to 100,000 clones, around 74% seen once. The sequencing sample was made of peripheral blood. These receptors were taken from a man in his sixties or seventies with COVID-19, enrolled during active disease.

V usage is TRBV5-1 and J usage is TRBJ2-1; perhaps TRBD2 as D (6 bases). CDR1 is SGHRS, CDR2 YFSETQ, per germline. Trimming removed 4 bases from V and 6 bases from J, with 11 bases in between. The CDR3 spans 13 residues. CDR3 in DNA: TGCGCCAGCAGCCGGGGAGGCTCCAATGAGCAGTTCTTC. Amino acids: CASSRGGSNEQFF.

CDR3 sequence reads: CASSSTSGRGQPQHF. The CDR3 region has the DNA TGTGCCAGCAGTTCCACCTCAGGGAGGGGTCAGCCCCAGCATTTT. This rearrangement joins TRBV28 to TRBJ1-5; a weak D match, TRBD1 (5 bases). The germline gives CDR1 MDHEN, CDR2 SYDVKM. Trimming shortened V by 4 bases and J by 6 bases, and 16 bases separated the two germline ends. CDR3 length equals 15 residues.

CDR3 protein: CAWSGGQGAGETQYF. The CDR3 nucleotides read TGTGCCTGGAGTGGGGGACAGGGGGCCGGAGAGACCCAGTACTTC. The chain uses TRBV30 and TRBJ2-5; TRBD1 aligns across 12 bases. Per the germline V gene, CDR1 is GTSNPN and CDR2 is SVGIG (reference sequence). This CDR3 contains 15 residues. V lost 1 base and J lost 4; bases outside the gene matches: 4.

This clone came up many times. The V call is TRBV9, the J call TRBJ2-7; D gene uncertain. Germline CDR1 is SGDLS and CDR2 is YYNGEE. CDR3 size: 14 residues. Trimming removed 0 bases at V and 6 bases at J, with 13 bases between. The CDR3 loop is CASSVVPGFFEQYF. DNA of the CDR3: TGTGCCAGCAGCGTAGTTCCGGGTTTCTTCGAGCAGTACTTC.

V gene TRBV3-1 (or the pseudogene TRBV3-2) combines with J gene TRBJ2-3; D may be TRBD2 (6 bases). The CDR3 has 12 amino acids. CDR1 LGHDT and CDR2 YNNKEL come from the germline V gene (reference sequence). The V and J ends lost 7 bases and 6 bases respectively, with 11 bases between them. The CDR3 sequence: CASIGRSDTQYF. For the CDR3, the DNA is TGTGCCAGCATAGGGAGGTCGGATACGCAGTATTTT.

V is TRBV2 and J is TRBJ2-7; D may be TRBD2 (5 bases). With 7 bases removed from V and 3 bases from J, the gap between germline ends came to 13 bases. The germline gives CDR1 SNHLY, CDR2 FYNNEI. The CDR3 consists of 13 residues. The CDR3 DNA sequence: TGTGCCAGCACTCCGGGATGGATCTACGAGCAGTACTTC. This sequence encodes CASTPGWIYEQYF.

This sequence joins TRBV28 and TRBJ2-7, with D tentatively TRBD2 (5 bases). Trimming cost V 7 bases and J 2 bases, with 9 bases left between them. This CDR3 has 12 residues. Germline V gene lookup returns CDR1 MDHEN and CDR2 SYDVKM. In DNA form, the CDR3 reads TGTGCCAGCAATAGCGACACCTACGAGCAGTACTTC. Translating it yields CASNSDTYEQYF.

The chain combines TRBV18 with TRBJ2-7; TRBD2 matches at 9 bases. With V trimmed by 4 bases and J by 3 bases, 7 bases remained unmatched. The CDR3 has 15 residues. From germline, CDR1 is KGHSH and CDR2 LQKENI. The CDR3 loop reads CASSRPGLADYEQYF. DNA for the CDR3: TGTGCCAGCTCACGGCCGGGACTAGCAGACTACGAGCAGTACTTC.

By frequency in the sample, this clone is medium-sized (0.01 to 0.1%). The gene calls are TRBV3-1 (or the pseudogene TRBV3-2) and TRBJ1-6, with 10 bases aligning to TRBD1. Germline trimming cut 4 bases from V and 8 bases from J; bases unmatched to any gene: 14. The V gene's germline CDR1 is LGHDT and CDR2 YNNKEL (reference sequence). This CDR3 region has 18 residues. The DNA of the CDR3 is TGTGCCAGCAGCCTCGGACAGGGGGACTCGGCCACTGATTCACCCCTCCACTTT. Encoded protein: CASSLGQGDSATDSPLHF.

V and J are TRBV5-4 and TRBJ1-5; 7 bases fit TRBD1. This CDR3 comprises 14 residues. V was pared by 4 bases and J by 3 bases, with 4 bases of the junction left unmatched. Germline V lookup: CDR1 SGHNT, CDR2 YYREEE (reference sequence). CDR3 in amino acids: CASSTQGTNQPQHF. The CDR3 DNA reads TGTGCCAGCAGCACACAGGGGACCAATCAGCCCCAGCATTTT.

This clone was detected only once. The V and J genes are TRBV15 and TRBJ1-4; D might be TRBD1 (6 bases). Germline V lookup: CDR1 LNHNV, CDR2 YYDKDF (reference sequence). The V end was cut by 4 bases, the J end by 5 bases, with 11 bases between. CDR3 size: 14 residues. The CDR3 DNA follows: TGTGCCACCAGCACCCAGGGGCCAAATGAAAAACTGTTTTTT. Encoded protein: CATSTQGPNEKLFF.

The chain carries TRBV4-1 and TRBJ2-7; 10 bases fit TRBD2. The CDR3 consists of 18 residues. Germline lookup yields CDR1 MGHRA and CDR2 YSYEKL. After removal of 4 bases from V and 2 bases from J, the junction contained 14 bases not matched to a gene. The CDR3 sequence is CASSPWSVLAGVPYEQYF. The CDR3 DNA is TGCGCCAGCAGCCCTTGGTCTGTGCTAGCGGGAGTCCCCTACGAGCAGTACTTC.

The V and J genes are TRBV28 and TRBJ2-5; 9 bases line up with TRBD2. The J segment lost 4 bases and the V segment lost 3 bases, leaving 6 bases of the junction unmatched. The CDR3 spans 15 residues. CDR1 MDHEN and CDR2 SYDVKM come from the germline V gene. The CDR3 is CASSLAAGGGETQYF. The CDR3, as DNA: TGTGCCAGCAGTTTGGCAGCGGGGGGTGGAGAGACCCAGTACTTC.

The chain carries TRBV9 and TRBJ2-7, with TRBD1 identical over 7 bases. Trimming cost V 4 bases and J 2 bases; bases outside gene matches: 6. The CDR3 length is 14 residues. Germline V lookup: CDR1 SGDLS, CDR2 YYNGEE. In DNA form, the CDR3 reads TGTGCCAGCAGCCCCGGACAGGCAACCTACGAGCAGTACTTC. Protein sequence: CASSPGQATYEQYF.

This rearrangement joins TRBV12-3 or TRBV12-4 to TRBJ1-1; D is uncertain. The V end was cut by 2 bases, the J end by 6 bases, with 7 bases between. This CDR3 spans 12 amino acids. This chain's CDR3 is CASSLSVPEAFF. The CDR3 DNA reads TGTGCCAGCAGTTTATCTGTTCCTGAAGCTTTCTTT.

This chain uses TRBV28 with TRBJ1-2; 7 positions agree with TRBD1. V was pared by 6 bases and J by 4 bases, with 5 bases of the junction left unmatched. The CDR3 runs 13 residues. Germline values: CDR1 MDHEN, CDR2 SYDVKM. CDR3 DNA sequence: TGTGCCAGCAGCAGGACAGGAATCTATGGCTACACCTTC. This gives the protein CASSRTGIYGYTF.

J is TRBJ2-1 and V is TRBV5-6; 9 bases align to TRBD1. Trimming took 3 bases from V and 2 from J; bases not matched to a gene: 15. CDR1 SGHDT and CDR2 YYEEEE come from the germline V gene. The CDR3 totals 19 residues. The CDR3 coding sequence is TGTGCCAGCAGCTCACGGACAGGGGTGATGGGGAAGACCTACAATGAGCAGTTCTTC. Protein product: CASSSRTGVMGKTYNEQFF.

The chain links TRBV5-1 to TRBJ2-5; TRBD1 agrees at 7 bases. Trimming took 6 bases from V and 0 from J; bases not matched to a gene: 11. The CDR3 runs to 16 residues. Germline-derived CDR1 and CDR2 are SGHRS and YFSETQ. CDR3 nucleotides: TGCGCCAGCACAAAAACAGGGGCAGGGTACCAAGAGACCCAGTACTTC. Translated, it gives CASTKTGAGYQETQYF. Full variable domain (rest looked up from reference TRBV5-1 and TRBJ2-5): KAGVTQTPRYLIKTRGQQVTLSCSPISGHRSVSWYQQTPGQGLQFLFEYFSETQRNKGNFPGRFSGRQFSNSRSEMNVSTLELGDSALYLCASTKTGAGYQETQYFGPGTRLLVL.

A few counts support this clone. This chain joins TRBV20-1 and TRBJ2-7; TRBD2 matches at 7 bases. With V trimmed by 3 bases and J by 3 bases, 8 bases remained unmatched. The CDR3 covers 14 residues. The germline V gene encodes CDR1 DFQATT and CDR2 SNEGSKA (reference sequence). CDR3 region: CSASRASGDYEQYF. In DNA, the CDR3 is TGCAGTGCTAGTCGTGCTAGCGGAGACTACGAGCAGTACTTC.

V is TRBV28 and J is TRBJ2-1; 8 bases align to TRBD2. The V and J ends lost 8 bases and 4 bases, in that order; junction bases with no gene match: 7. CDR1 MDHEN and CDR2 SYDVKM come from the germline V gene. This CDR3 has 14 amino acids. This CDR3 is CASDSGTRYNEQFF. The CDR3 nucleotides are TGTGCCAGCGACTCAGGGACTAGGTACAATGAGCAGTTCTTC.

The V gene is TRBV7-6, the J gene TRBJ2-2; no definite D call. The germline V gene has CDR1 SGHVS and CDR2 FNYEAQ. V was pared by 2 bases and J by 5 bases, with 18 bases between. The CDR3 is made up of 17 amino acids. Here the CDR3 reads CASSLKAVAAGTGELFF. DNA for the CDR3: TGTGCCAGCAGCTTAAAAGCAGTCGCGGCTGGTACCGGGGAGCTGTTTTTT.

This chain uses TRBV3-1 (or the pseudogene TRBV3-2) with TRBJ1-4; D uncertain. The CDR3 has 13 amino acids. The germline gives CDR1 LGHDT, CDR2 YNNKEL (reference sequence). V lost 1 base and J 10 bases, leaving 10 bases between the germline ends. The DNA of the CDR3 is TGTGCCAGCAGCCAAGCCCGGAGGAGAAAACTGTTTTTT. Translation: CASSQARRRKLFF.

The chain employs TRBV7-9 and TRBJ1-2; D remains unclear. The CDR3 covers 14 residues. The germline V gene has CDR1 SEHNR and CDR2 FQNEAQ (reference sequence). V was trimmed by 7 bases and J by 7 bases, leaving 19 bases between them. The CDR3 sequence is CASTRDPGNVGYTF. CDR3 DNA sequence: TGTGCCAGCACCCGAGATCCGGGGAACGTTGGCTACACCTTC. The variable domain in full, with the rest retrieved from reference TRBV7-9 and TRBJ1-2, is DTGVSQNPRHKITKRGQNVTFRCDPISEHNRLYWYRQTLGQGPEFLTYFQNEAQLEKSRLLSDRFSAERPKGSFSTLEIQRTEQGDSAMYLCASTRDPGNVGYTFGSGTRLTVV.

The chain is built from TRBV29-1 and TRBJ1-2; 9 bases line up with TRBD1. Germline CDR1 reads SQVTM; CDR2 reads ANQGSEA. The V segment lost 4 bases and the J segment 9 bases; nucleotides outside the gene matches: 6. The CDR3 is made up of 12 amino acids. CDR3: CSVGTGERSYTF. In nucleotides, the CDR3 is TGCAGCGTTGGGACAGGGGAAAGGAGCTACACCTTC.

The chain combines TRBV7-2 with TRBJ2-5, with TRBD2 matching over 9 bases. Per the germline V gene, CDR1 is SGHTA and CDR2 is FQGNSA. There are 16 residues in the CDR3. V lost 5 bases to trimming and J lost 2 bases; unmatched junction nucleotides: 9. The CDR3 nucleotides are TGTGCCAGCAGCCGGGTGACTAGCGGAGCACAAGAGACCCAGTACTTC. It yields the protein CASSRVTSGAQETQYF.

The gene calls are TRBV18 and TRBJ2-3, with TRBD1 identical over 8 bases. The CDR3 has 17 residues. J gave up 3 bases and V 0 bases, and 8 bases lay outside the gene matches. Germline V gene sequence: CDR1 KGHSH, CDR2 LQKENI. As DNA, the CDR3 is TGTGCCAGCTCACCACCTAAAACAGGGGGATTGACAGATACGCAGTATTTT. Protein sequence: CASSPPKTGGLTDTQYF.

This chain links TRBV28 with TRBJ2-5, with TRBD1 matching over 10 bases. The trim removed 6 bases at V and 6 bases at J, leaving 10 bases unmatched. The CDR3 has 15 residues. CDR1 is MDHEN, CDR2 SYDVKM, per germline. The DNA for the CDR3 is TGTGCCAGCAGGTCCCGGGACAGGGGAGGAAAGACCCAGTACTTC. It codes for CASRSRDRGGKTQYF.